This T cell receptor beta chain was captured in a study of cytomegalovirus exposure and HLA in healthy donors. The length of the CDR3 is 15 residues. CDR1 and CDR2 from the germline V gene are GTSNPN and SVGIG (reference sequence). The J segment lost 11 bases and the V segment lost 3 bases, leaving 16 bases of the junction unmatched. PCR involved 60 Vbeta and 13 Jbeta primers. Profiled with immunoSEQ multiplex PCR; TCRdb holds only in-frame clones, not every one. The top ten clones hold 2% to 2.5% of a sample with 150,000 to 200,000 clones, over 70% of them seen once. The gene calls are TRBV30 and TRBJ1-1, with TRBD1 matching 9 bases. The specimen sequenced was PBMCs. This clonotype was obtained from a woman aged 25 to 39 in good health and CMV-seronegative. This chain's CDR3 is CAWSGRGSGQGVAFF. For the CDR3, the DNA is TGTGCCTGGAGCGGTAGGGGATCGGGACAGGGCGTGGCTTTCTTT.